Here is one TCR beta chain with its context. Its matching antigen is unknown. The CDR3 contains 14 residues. Germline assignment: CDR1 DFQATT and CDR2 SNEGSKA (reference sequence). Deletions cut 6 bases from V and 4 bases from J, with 16 bases between. The authors ran a second PCR of about 6 to 11 cycles using a sample-barcoded 5' primer and a J-beta primer mix. TCRdb itself ran the 5' RACE reads through MiXCR, one entry per CDR3 protein. The profile shows 790,000 or so distinct CDR3 sequences, more than 55% of them singletons. The data are from a study of blood T cells in healthy people across ages. Findings and limits, study-wide: Higher naive T cell percentage went strongly together with higher TCR beta diversity. Getting older went along with TCR beta diversity per million T cells dropping roughly linearly.

Samples had at least 7 million PBMCs isolated from them. The clonotype was recovered from a man aged 35 to 55 in good health. V and J are TRBV20-1 and TRBJ2-4; D tentatively fits TRBD1 or TRBD2 (6 bases each). The sample taken for sequencing was blood. The CDR3 sequence: CSAQPGAGKNIQYF. CDR3 DNA sequence: TGCAGTGCGCAGCCGGGGGCGGGTAAAAACATTCAGTACTTC.